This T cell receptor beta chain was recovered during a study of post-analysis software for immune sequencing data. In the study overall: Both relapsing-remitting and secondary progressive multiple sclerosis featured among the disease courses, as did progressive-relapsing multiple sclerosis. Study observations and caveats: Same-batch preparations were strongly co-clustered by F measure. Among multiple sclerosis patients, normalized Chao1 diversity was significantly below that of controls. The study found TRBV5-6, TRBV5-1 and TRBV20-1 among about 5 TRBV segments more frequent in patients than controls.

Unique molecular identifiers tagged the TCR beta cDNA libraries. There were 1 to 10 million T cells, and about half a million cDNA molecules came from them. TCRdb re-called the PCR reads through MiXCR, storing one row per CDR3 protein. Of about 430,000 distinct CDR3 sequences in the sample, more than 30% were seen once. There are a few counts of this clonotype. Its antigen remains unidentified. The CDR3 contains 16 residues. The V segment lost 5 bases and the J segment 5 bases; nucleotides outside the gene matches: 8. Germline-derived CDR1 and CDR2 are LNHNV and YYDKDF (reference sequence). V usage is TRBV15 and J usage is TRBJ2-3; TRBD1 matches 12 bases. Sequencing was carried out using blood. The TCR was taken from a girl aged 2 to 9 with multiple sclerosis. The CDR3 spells CATSQHRDRGRDTQYF. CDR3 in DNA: TGTGCCACCAGCCAGCACCGGGACAGGGGGCGAGATACGCAGTATTTT. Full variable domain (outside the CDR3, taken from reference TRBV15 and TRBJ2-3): DAMVIQNPRYQVTQFGKPVTLSCSQTLNHNVMYWYQQKSSQAPKLLFHYYDKDFNNEADTPDNFQSRRPNTSFCFLDIRSPGLGDTAMYLCATSQHRDRGRDTQYFGPGTRLTVL.